Presented here are 30 T cell receptor beta chains from one specimen sequenced in a study of T cells in Graves' hyperthyroidism and ophthalmopathy. TCR beta CDR3 sequences were amplified from RNA transcripts. When the TCR CDR3 underwent first-round RT-PCR, the HTBI primer set was used. MiXCR was run by TCRdb on the multiplex PCR reads, yielding one entry per CDR3 protein. The table has about 520,000 distinct CDR3 sequences, less than 25% seen once. Specimen: blood. The source is a man younger than 30 with Graves' hyperthyroidism.

The chain carries TRBV29-1 and TRBJ2-7; the D is unclear. The CDR3 contains 12 residues. Trimming pared 5 bases from V and 5 bases from J, leaving 13 bases between. Germline CDR1 SQVTM, CDR2 ANQGSEA. CDR3 in DNA: TGCAGCGTTTCCAAGTTGGCCGACGAGCAGTACTTC. Protein sequence: CSVSKLADEQYF.

Turning to this clonotype: Just one base apart from a much larger clone, this may be a read error. The CDR3 ends on some other residue instead of the conserved phenylalanine or tryptophan, so this is likely a read error. The rearrangement uses TRBV7-6 and TRBJ2-7; the match to TRBD1 covers 9 bases. The trim removed 3 bases at V and 2 bases at J, leaving 11 bases unmatched. The CDR3 length is 17 residues. The germline gives CDR1 SGHVS, CDR2 FNYEAQ. CDR3 sequence reads: CASSFFATGGSPYEQYL. In nucleotides, the CDR3 is TGTGCCAGCAGCTTCTTTGCGACAGGGGGTAGCCCCTACGAGCAGTACCTC.

The chain combines TRBV30 with TRBJ1-2, with TRBD1 as a possible D gene (5 bases). This CDR3 has 12 amino acids. CDR1 is GTSNPN and CDR2 is SVGIG in the germline V gene (reference sequence). Trimming took 2 bases from V and 6 from J, leaving 10 bases between them. CDR3 loop: CAWSPRDDGYTF. CDR3 nucleotides: TGTGCCTGGAGTCCCAGGGACGATGGCTACACCTTC.

This clonotype was seen repeatedly, ten times or more. The rearrangement joins TRBV9 to TRBJ1-4, with D hard to call. V lost 2 bases, J lost 8 bases, and 13 bases lay in between. Per the germline V gene, CDR1 is SGDLS and CDR2 is YYNGEE. CDR3 length: 14 amino acids. CDR3 in DNA: TGTGCCAGCAGCGTGGGGATTGGAGGGGAAAAACTGTTTTTT. Protein sequence: CASSVGIGGEKLFF.

The chain links TRBV19 to TRBJ2-6; D might be TRBD2 (6 bases). Per the germline V gene, CDR1 is LNHDA and CDR2 is SQIVND (reference sequence). This CDR3 is built from 15 residues. The V gene lost 5 bases and the J gene lost 2 bases, with 10 bases spanning the gap. The CDR3 region is CASSSGVAGANVLTF. In nucleotides, the CDR3 is TGTGCCAGTAGTTCGGGAGTAGCTGGGGCCAACGTCCTGACTTTC.

The V gene is TRBV29-1, the J gene TRBJ2-5; D remains ambiguous. The germline V and J ends were trimmed by 4 bases and 11 bases, with 8 bases remaining between them. The V gene's germline CDR1 is SQVTM and CDR2 ANQGSEA. This CDR3 spans 9 amino acids. CDR3 sequence: CSVASGQYF. CDR3 in DNA: TGCAGCGTTGCTTCAGGACAGTACTTC. Using reference TRBV29-1 and TRBJ2-5 for the parts outside the CDR3, the full variable domain is SAVISQKPSRDICQRGTSLTIQCQVDSQVTMMFWYRQQPGQSLTLIATANQGSEATYESGFVIDKFPISRPNLTFSTLTVSNMSPEDSSIYLCSVASGQYFGPGTRLLVL.

The chain uses TRBV6-5 and TRBJ2-6, with TRBD2 matching over 7 bases. CDR1 and CDR2 (germline): MNHEY, SVGAGI. Trimming took 4 bases from V and 4 from J; bases not matched to a gene: 4. The length of the CDR3 is 15 residues. CDR3: CASSSTSDGANVLTF. The CDR3 bases are TGTGCCAGCAGTTCAACTAGCGACGGGGCCAACGTCCTGACTTTC.

This clonotype was seen at least ten times. The chain carries TRBV20-1 and TRBJ1-2, with no clear D. Trimming left V 3 bases short and J 0 bases short, with 8 bases between. The CDR3 totals 13 residues. Germline lookup yields CDR1 DFQATT and CDR2 SNEGSKA (reference sequence). The CDR3 is CSASRATNYGYTF. CDR3 DNA: TGCAGTGCTAGTCGTGCAACTAACTATGGCTACACCTTC.

This clonotype occurred many times. The rearrangement uses TRBV6-5 and TRBJ2-7; D perhaps matches TRBD1 (6 bases). The germline V gene encodes CDR1 MNHEY and CDR2 SVGAGI. This CDR3 has 14 residues. V lost 2 bases and J lost 6, with 14 bases in between. CDR3 nucleotide sequence: TGTGCCAGCAGTTACAGCGCCCTCAGGGGCGAGCAGTACTTC. Encoded protein: CASSYSALRGEQYF.

Ten or more counts support this clonotype. This chain links TRBV11-2 with TRBJ2-6; D unclear. Between the trimmed V and J ends, which lost 6 bases and 0 bases, there was a span of 18 bases. This CDR3 has 18 amino acids. Germline V gene sequence: CDR1 SGHAT, CDR2 FQNNGV. The CDR3 loop reads CASRSNGEAISGANVLTF. In DNA form, the CDR3 reads TGTGCCAGCAGGTCTAACGGTGAGGCGATCTCTGGGGCCAACGTCCTGACTTTC.

This clonotype was seen ten or more times. The V and J genes are TRBV6-2 or TRBV6-3 and TRBJ2-5; the D gene could be TRBD1 or TRBD2 (5 bases each). The length of the CDR3 is 13 residues. Germline lookup yields CDR1 MNHEY and CDR2 SVGEGT. V lost 5 bases and J 8 bases, leaving 15 bases between the germline ends. Written as DNA, the CDR3 is TGTGCCAGCAGTGACCCTCCGGGGCGTACCCAGTACTTC. It yields the protein CASSDPPGRTQYF.

This clonotype was found many times. The chain couples TRBV6-2 or TRBV6-3 to TRBJ2-7; the match to TRBD1 covers 9 bases. This CDR3 has 15 amino acids. V trimming: 5 bases; J trimming: 5 bases; junction bases outside the gene matches: 10. CDR1 and CDR2 from the germline V gene are MNHEY and SVGEGT. CDR3 in amino acids: CASSPIGTGFDEQYF. The CDR3 nucleotides read TGTGCCAGCAGTCCTATAGGGACAGGGTTCGACGAGCAGTACTTC.

The chain combines TRBV19 with TRBJ2-5, with D perhaps TRBD1 or TRBD2 (5 bases each). This CDR3 region has 15 residues. V was clipped by 3 bases and J by 4 bases, with 15 bases between them. CDR1 LNHDA and CDR2 SQIVND come from the germline V gene (reference sequence). The CDR3 region has the DNA TGTGCCAGTAGTATGTCGGCGCAGAGGGGAGAGACCCAGTACTTC. Translation gives CASSMSAQRGETQYF.

This clonotype has a count of ten or more. The chain uses TRBV29-1 and TRBJ1-2, with a weak D call TRBD1 (6 bases). Germline V gene sequence: CDR1 SQVTM, CDR2 ANQGSEA. The CDR3 has 11 amino acids. V gave up 4 bases and J gave up 6 bases, with 9 bases separating them. CDR3 region: CSVVQGNGYTF. CDR3 bases: TGCAGCGTTGTACAGGGAAATGGCTACACCTTC.

This clonotype was picked up one time. A single base separates this from a much larger clone, so it may be a read error. The gene calls are TRBV12-3 or TRBV12-4 and TRBJ1-5; TRBD1 agrees at 8 bases. The CDR3 length is 13 residues. V dropped 9 bases and J dropped 5; count of bases not matched to a gene: 6. The CDR3 protein is CASTDREDQPQHF. The DNA of the CDR3 is TGTGCCAGTACGGACAGGGAGGATCAGCCCCAGCATTTT.

This clonotype was counted ten times or more. V usage is TRBV28 and J usage is TRBJ2-7, with D tentatively TRBD1 or TRBD2 (5 bases each). The germline gives CDR1 MDHEN, CDR2 SYDVKM. V shed 6 bases and J shed 2 bases, with 14 bases lying between them. There are 14 residues in the CDR3. CDR3 residues: CASSPQGRTYEQYF. CDR3 DNA: TGTGCCAGCAGCCCCCAGGGACGGACCTACGAGCAGTACTTC.

There are many counts of this clonotype. The chain has TRBV2 and TRBJ1-1; tentative D call: TRBD1 (5 bases). Deletions cut 2 bases from V and 0 bases from J, with 16 bases between. From germline, CDR1 is SNHLY and CDR2 FYNNEI. This CDR3 has 17 residues. For the CDR3, the DNA is TGTGCCAGCAGTGAATATCATATGGGGCAGATGAACACTGAAGCTTTCTTT. This sequence encodes CASSEYHMGQMNTEAFF.

This clonotype came up many times. The chain combines TRBV11-1 with TRBJ2-5; D not resolved. V lost 1 base to trimming and J lost 5 bases, with 11 bases between them. This CDR3 region has 14 residues. The germline V gene encodes CDR1 SGHAT and CDR2 FQDESV (reference sequence). The CDR3 DNA sequence: TGTGCCAGCAGCTTAGACGCAGCGAGGGAGACCCAGTACTTC. Protein product: CASSLDAARETQYF. Using reference TRBV11-1 and TRBJ2-5 for the parts outside the CDR3, the full variable domain is EAEVAQSPRYKITEKSQAVAFWCDPISGHATLYWYRQILGQGPELLVQFQDESVVDDSQLPKDRFSAERLKGVDSTLKIQPAELGDSAMYLCASSLDAARETQYFGPGTRLLVL.

Concerning this clonotype itself: An end of the junction differs from the germline gene, which may be a read error. DNA of the CDR3: TGTGCCAGCGGGCAGCTCAACTTGGATGGTTACACCTTC. Translated, it gives CASGQLNLDGYTF. The chain couples TRBV12-3 or TRBV12-4 to TRBJ1-2; D is unclear. The CDR3 covers 13 residues.

This clonotype was seen at least ten times. The genes are TRBV2 and TRBJ1-6, with 7 bases lining up with TRBD1. The CDR3 totals 15 residues. V trimming: 7 bases; J trimming: 10 bases; junction bases outside the gene matches: 13. Germline lookup yields CDR1 SNHLY and CDR2 FYNNEI. The DNA for the CDR3 is TGTGCCAGCACCGGGACAGAGGTGCGGAAGTCACCCCTCCACTTT. This sequence encodes CASTGTEVRKSPLHF. Combining the CDR3 with reference TRBV2 and TRBJ1-6 gives the whole variable domain EPEVTQTPSHQVTQMGQEVILRCVPISNHLYFYWYRQILGQKVEFLVSFYNNEISEKSEIFDDQFSVERPDGSNFTLKIRSTKLEDSAMYFCASTGTEVRKSPLHFGNGTRLTVT.

At least ten counts were recorded for this clonotype. DNA for the CDR3: TGTGCCAGCAGCTTAGAGGGTCGGTCCTACGAGCAGTACTTC. It specifies CASSLEGRSYEQYF. J is TRBJ2-7 and V is TRBV7-2; D is ambiguous. The V end was cut by 1 base, the J end by 1 base, with 8 bases between. Germline assignment: CDR1 SGHTA and CDR2 FQGNSA. The CDR3 loop spans 14 amino acids.

The table lists this clonotype with many counts. The chain joins TRBV19 to TRBJ1-1; D uncertain. The CDR3 covers 13 residues. Germline CDR1 is LNHDA and CDR2 is SQIVND (reference sequence). With 5 bases removed from V and 4 bases from J, the gap between germline ends came to 11 bases. CDR3 protein: CASSSQESTEAFF. The CDR3 DNA sequence: TGTGCCAGTAGTTCCCAAGAAAGCACTGAAGCTTTCTTT.

The chain employs TRBV28 and TRBJ1-5, with 10 bases aligning to TRBD1. This CDR3 has 16 residues. V shed 6 bases, J shed 2 bases, and the junction held 7 bases outside the gene matches. CDR1 is MDHEN and CDR2 is SYDVKM in the germline V gene. This CDR3 reads CASSKGQGFGNQPQHF. The CDR3 DNA sequence: TGTGCCAGCAGCAAGGGACAGGGGTTTGGCAATCAGCCCCAGCATTTT.

This clonotype was observed many times. The chain recombines TRBV12-3 or TRBV12-4 with TRBJ1-1; 9 bases fit TRBD1. V shed 6 bases, J shed 3 bases, and the junction held 5 bases outside the gene matches. The CDR3 is 14 amino acids. CDR3 amino acids: CASSHRGLHTEAFF. The CDR3 DNA is TGTGCCAGCAGCCACAGGGGGCTTCACACTGAAGCTTTCTTT.

The chain uses TRBV20-1 and TRBJ1-2; D gene unclear. In germline, CDR1 is DFQATT, CDR2 SNEGSKA (reference sequence). V was trimmed by 3 bases and J by 6 bases, leaving 11 bases between them. The CDR3 runs to 12 residues. CDR3 sequence (DNA): TGCAGTGCTAGGGACGGTGTCCATGGCTACACCTTC. Translating gives CSARDGVHGYTF.

This clonotype showed up many times. This sequence joins TRBV28 and TRBJ1-1; no clear D. This CDR3 contains 17 residues. CDR1 MDHEN and CDR2 SYDVKM come from the germline V gene. V shed 1 base and J shed 0 bases, with 15 bases lying between them. CDR3 region: CASSLSVNYLLNTEAFF. The CDR3 DNA follows: TGTGCCAGCAGTTTATCGGTCAACTACCTCCTGAACACTGAAGCTTTCTTT.

This sequence joins TRBV19 and TRBJ2-5; D is ambiguous. The germline gives CDR1 LNHDA, CDR2 SQIVND (reference sequence). The CDR3 covers 15 residues. Trimming left V 4 bases short and J 0 bases short, with 12 bases between. CDR3 nucleotide sequence: TGTGCCAGTAGTAGTCGACTTTGGTACCAAGAGACCCAGTACTTC. It is translated as CASSSRLWYQETQYF. Supplemented by reference TRBV19 and TRBJ2-5, the full variable domain reads DGGITQSPKYLFRKEGQNVTLSCEQNLNHDAMYWYRQDPGQGLRLIYYSQIVNDFQKGDIAEGYSVSREKKESFPLTVTSAQKNPTAFYLCASSSRLWYQETQYFGPGTRLLVL.

This chain links TRBV5-5 with TRBJ2-7, with 7 bases lining up with TRBD2. The CDR3 loop spans 15 amino acids. Germline V CDR1 and CDR2: SGHKS, YYEKEE (reference sequence). V shed 6 bases and J 4 bases; nucleotides not matched to a gene: 13. This CDR3 reads CASTLAGDADYEQYF. CDR3 sequence (DNA): TGTGCCAGCACCCTGGCGGGGGACGCCGATTACGAGCAGTACTTC.

This clonotype was picked up many times. V usage is TRBV12-3 or TRBV12-4 and J usage is TRBJ1-1; tentatively, D is TRBD1 (6 bases). V was clipped by 4 bases and J by 1 base, with 19 bases between them. This CDR3 spans 17 amino acids. The CDR3, as DNA: TGTGCCAGCAGTTATCCCCGCCTGACGGACAGGAACACTGAAGCTTTCTTT. It encodes CASSYPRLTDRNTEAFF.

This clonotype was counted at least ten times. This chain links TRBV27 with TRBJ1-1; D not certain. The V gene lost 0 bases and the J gene lost 6 bases, with 8 bases spanning the gap. The CDR3 covers 13 residues. Germline V gene data show CDR1 as MNHEY and CDR2 as SMNVEV (reference sequence). The CDR3 region is CASSLSMRSEAFF. CDR3 DNA: TGTGCCAGCAGTTTATCGATGCGATCTGAAGCTTTCTTT.